The 22 T cell receptor beta chains listed next were all sequenced from one sample in a study of metastatic and nonmetastatic thyroid tumors. TCRdb called clones again from the PCR reads with MiXCR. The sample includes tens of thousands of clones, 30% seen only once; the top ten take about 16%. No treatment had been given to any patient before thyroid surgery. The sequencing input was blood. These receptors originate from a female donor with papillary thyroid cancer or a benign thyroid nodule (not recorded which). Some clones in this sample may be carry-over from other donors' samples.

Only a few counts were recorded for this clone. This chain connects TRBV5-1 to TRBJ2-7; 8 bases are a match to TRBD1. The CDR3 spans 15 residues. CDR1 SGHRS and CDR2 YFSETQ come from the germline V gene. V shed 5 bases, J shed 1 base, and the junction held 8 bases outside the gene matches. CDR3 DNA: TGCGCCAGCAGGCCTCGACAGGGGCCTTCCTACGAGCAGTACTTC. Encoded protein: CASRPRQGPSYEQYF.

This clone was recorded many times. CDR3 loop: CAIRVDASGNTEAFF. DNA for the CDR3: TGTGCCATCAGGGTAGATGCAAGCGGGAACACTGAAGCTTTCTTT. The chain joins TRBV10-3 to TRBJ1-1, with no clear D. This CDR3 contains 15 residues. Germline CDR1 and CDR2: ENHRY and SYGVKD. Trimming removed 6 bases at V and 1 base at J, with 15 bases between.

This rearrangement joins TRBV27 to TRBJ1-1, with 7 bases lining up with TRBD1. Trimming took 7 bases from V and 5 from J; bases not matched to a gene: 16. From germline, CDR1 is MNHEY and CDR2 SMNVEV (reference sequence). The CDR3 contains 16 residues. This chain's CDR3 is CASNSGTATLGTEAFF. The CDR3 DNA is TGTGCCAGCAACTCCGGGACAGCTACCCTGGGGACTGAAGCTTTCTTT.

This clone came up a few times. This chain joins TRBV7-6 and TRBJ2-2, with unresolved D. Germline V lookup: CDR1 SGHVS, CDR2 FNYEAQ. The CDR3 is 16 amino acids. V dropped 4 bases and J dropped 3 bases, with 15 bases sitting between them. The DNA of the CDR3 is TGTGCCAGCAGCTCCCAAGTGACACTCTACACCGGGGAGCTGTTTTTT. This sequence encodes CASSSQVTLYTGELFF.

This clone is labeled as medium-sized. J is TRBJ2-2 and V is TRBV6-2 or TRBV6-3, with no clear D. The V gene lost 6 bases and the J gene lost 7 bases, with 3 bases spanning the gap. Germline V gene data show CDR1 as MNHEY and CDR2 as SVGEGT. The CDR3 loop spans 10 amino acids. The CDR3 protein is CASRDGELFF. The CDR3 region has the DNA TGTGCCAGCAGGGACGGGGAGCTGTTTTTT.

This clone has ten or more counts. This chain joins TRBV6-1 and TRBJ2-7, with D perhaps TRBD1 (5 bases). From germline, CDR1 is MNHNS and CDR2 SASEGT. Trimming took off 3 bases at V and 2 bases at J, with 11 bases between the two ends. The CDR3 has 14 amino acids. The CDR3 bases are TGTGCCAGCAGTGACAGGGTCTTGACCTACGAGCAGTACTTC. It encodes CASSDRVLTYEQYF.

At least ten counts were recorded for this clone. The V and J genes are TRBV2 and TRBJ1-1; no clear D. V was clipped by 5 bases and J by 5 bases, with 15 bases between them. The germline gives CDR1 SNHLY, CDR2 FYNNEI. The CDR3 length is 14 residues. The CDR3 DNA is TGTGCCAGCAGTCGTGACACCCTGGGGACTGAAGCTTTCTTT. It codes for CASSRDTLGTEAFF.

This rearrangement joins TRBV7-2 to TRBJ2-7; 12 positions agree with TRBD2. This CDR3 comprises 15 residues. Trimming removed 1 base from V and 7 bases from J; junction bases left unmatched: 5. Germline V gene data show CDR1 as SGHTA and CDR2 as FQGNSA. The CDR3 loop is CASSLVWLAGGEQYF. The CDR3 DNA is TGTGCCAGCAGCTTAGTATGGCTAGCGGGAGGGGAGCAGTACTTC.

The table lists this clone with many counts. The V and J genes are TRBV20-1 and TRBJ1-1; 8 bases line up with TRBD1. Germline CDR1 DFQATT, CDR2 SNEGSKA (reference sequence). The J segment lost 1 base and the V segment lost 3 bases, leaving 1 base of the junction unmatched. The CDR3 loop spans 13 amino acids. The chain's CDR3 is CSASGQGNTEAFF. In DNA form, the CDR3 reads TGCAGTGCTAGTGGACAGGGGAACACTGAAGCTTTCTTT.

CDR3 in amino acids: CASQEVDNTEAFF. For the CDR3, the DNA is TGTGCCAGCCAAGAGGTGGATAACACTGAAGCTTTCTTT. The chain is built from TRBV19 and TRBJ1-1; no firm D call. The germline CDR1 and CDR2 sequences are LNHDA and SQIVND (reference sequence). Deletions cut 9 bases from V and 2 bases from J, with 13 bases between. The CDR3 is made up of 13 amino acids.

The chain recombines TRBV11-1 with TRBJ2-2, with D perhaps TRBD1 (6 bases). CDR1 and CDR2 (germline): SGHAT, FQDESV (reference sequence). The V end was cut by 1 base, the J end by 3 bases, with 9 bases between. The CDR3 extends over 15 amino acids. The CDR3 here is CASSLEGGYTGELFF. Here the CDR3 DNA reads TGTGCCAGCAGCTTAGAAGGGGGATACACCGGGGAGCTGTTTTTT.

The chain employs TRBV28 and TRBJ2-7, with no clear D. The length of the CDR3 is 10 residues. Germline lookup yields CDR1 MDHEN and CDR2 SYDVKM. The CDR3 sequence is CVIGSYEQYF. For the CDR3, the DNA is TGTGTGATCGGATCCTACGAGCAGTACTTC. Full variable domain (outside the CDR3, taken from reference TRBV28 and TRBJ2-7): DVKVTQSSRYLVKRTGEKVFLECVQDMDHENMFWYRQDPGLGLRLIYFSYDVKMKEKGDIPEGYSVSREKKERFSLILESASTNQTSMYLCVIGSYEQYFGPGTRLTVT.

In its sample, this clone ranks as medium-sized. The rearrangement uses TRBV6-1 and TRBJ2-1; 7 nucleotides agree with TRBD1. CDR3 length: 15 residues. V dropped 5 bases and J dropped 4; count of bases not matched to a gene: 8. Germline CDR1 is MNHNS and CDR2 is SASEGT. CDR3 amino acids: CASSLQGGIYNEQFF. The DNA of the CDR3 is TGTGCCAGCAGTTTACAAGGGGGCATATACAATGAGCAGTTCTTC.

The gene calls are TRBV19 and TRBJ2-1; no clear D gene. CDR1 LNHDA and CDR2 SQIVND come from the germline V gene (reference sequence). The CDR3 length is 18 residues. The V end lost 1 base, the J end lost 2 bases, and 18 bases lay between the germline ends. The CDR3 loop is CASSIVGPSTSPYNEQFF. The CDR3 DNA reads TGTGCCAGTAGTATAGTAGGACCCTCGACCAGTCCCTACAATGAGCAGTTCTTC.

V usage is TRBV20-1 and J usage is TRBJ2-7; 14 bases agree with TRBD2. The CDR3 sequence is 16 residues long. Germline-derived CDR1 and CDR2 are DFQATT and SNEGSKA (reference sequence). Losses at the gene ends were 6 bases for V and 5 bases for J; bases not matched to a gene: 12. CDR3 bases: TGCAGTGCCACCGGGACTAGCGGGAGAATAGGGCACGAGCAGTACTTC. Residues: CSATGTSGRIGHEQYF.

This clone was found a few times. The rearrangement joins TRBV27 to TRBJ1-6; D gene uncertain. Between the trimmed V and J ends, which lost 3 bases and 9 bases, there was a span of 9 bases. The CDR3 extends over 13 amino acids. Germline-derived CDR1 and CDR2 are MNHEY and SMNVEV (reference sequence). This chain's CDR3 is CASSFTLSSPLHF. CDR3 coding DNA: TGTGCCAGCAGTTTCACCCTCAGTTCACCCCTCCACTTT.

This clone came up many times. The V call is TRBV30, the J call TRBJ1-4; perhaps TRBD1 as D (5 bases). The CDR3 is 13 amino acids. V was clipped by 5 bases and J by 4 bases, with 11 bases between them. The germline V gene has CDR1 GTSNPN and CDR2 SVGIG (reference sequence). The CDR3 reads CAWRGAVNEKLFF. The DNA of the CDR3 is TGTGCCTGGCGTGGGGCAGTTAATGAAAAACTGTTTTTT.

This clone was seen a handful of times. The chain is built from TRBV6-1 and TRBJ1-1, with D unclear. The germline V and J ends were trimmed by 6 bases and 5 bases, with 19 bases remaining between them. The germline V gene has CDR1 MNHNS and CDR2 SASEGT. CDR3 size: 15 residues. The CDR3 is CASSVARGIGTEAFF. CDR3 in DNA: TGTGCCAGCAGCGTAGCACGGGGAATTGGGACTGAAGCTTTCTTT.

This clone has a count of ten or more. The chain combines TRBV20-1 with TRBJ2-7; 12 bases map to TRBD2. The CDR3 is made up of 18 amino acids. V gave up 6 bases and J gave up 4 bases; unmatched junction bases: 19. Germline-derived CDR1 and CDR2 are DFQATT and SNEGSKA (reference sequence). This CDR3 is CSAPQPPSGRATSYEQYF. Written as DNA, the CDR3 is TGCAGTGCCCCCCAGCCGCCTAGCGGGAGGGCCACTTCGTACGAGCAGTACTTC.

The J gene is TRBJ2-5, the V gene TRBV12-3 or TRBV12-4; D gene ambiguous. The CDR3 consists of 13 residues. V was cut by 6 bases and J by 1 base, with 9 bases left in between. The CDR3 is CASRARFQETQYF. The CDR3 bases are TGTGCCAGCAGGGCGCGGTTCCAAGAGACCCAGTACTTC.

This clone was observed a few times. The chain has TRBV6-1 and TRBJ2-3; 8 nucleotides line up with TRBD1. This CDR3 spans 14 amino acids. J was trimmed by 1 base and V by 10 bases; bases with no gene match: 7. Germline V CDR1 and CDR2: MNHNS, SASEGT. CDR3 DNA sequence: TGTGCCACCTCGGACAGGGTAGGCACAGATACGCAGTATTTT. This codes for CATSDRVGTDTQYF.

Remarks on this clone: One end of the junction fails to match germline, which may point to a read error. The V and J genes are TRBV7-6 and TRBJ1-3; D is possibly TRBD1 (5 bases). There are 14 residues in the CDR3. The germline gives CDR1 SGHVS, CDR2 FNYEAQ. CDR3 sequence (DNA): TGTGCCAACAGCTTCGGGACGGTCGGAAACACCATATATTTT. Protein: CANSFGTVGNTIYF.